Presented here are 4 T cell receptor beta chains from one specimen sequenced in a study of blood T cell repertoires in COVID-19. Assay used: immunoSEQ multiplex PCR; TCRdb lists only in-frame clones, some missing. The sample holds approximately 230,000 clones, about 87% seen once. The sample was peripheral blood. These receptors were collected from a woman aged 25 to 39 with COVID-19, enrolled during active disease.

CDR3 sequence: CASSSDREGDGYTF. CDR3 DNA: TGTGCCAGCAGTTCGGACAGGGAGGGTGATGGCTACACCTTC. The rearrangement links TRBV2 to TRBJ1-2; TRBD1 matches 8 bases. Germline assignment: CDR1 SNHLY and CDR2 FYNNEI. Trimming cost V 5 bases and J 6 bases; bases outside gene matches: 8. This CDR3 is built from 14 residues.

The CDR3 nucleotides are TGTGCCAGCACTTTGGGGAGGGTGGGCACTGAAGCTTTCTTT. It translates to CASTLGRVGTEAFF. The chain employs TRBV13 and TRBJ1-1; D gene ambiguous. The CDR3 contains 14 residues. Trimming pared 7 bases from V and 4 bases from J, leaving 16 bases between. The V gene's germline CDR1 is PRHDT and CDR2 FYEKMQ (reference sequence).

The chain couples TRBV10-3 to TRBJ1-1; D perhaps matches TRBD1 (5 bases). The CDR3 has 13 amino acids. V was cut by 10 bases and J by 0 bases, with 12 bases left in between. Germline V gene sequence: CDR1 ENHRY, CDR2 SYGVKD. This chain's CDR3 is CANRRGVNTEAFF. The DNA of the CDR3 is TGTGCCAACCGGAGGGGTGTGAACACTGAAGCTTTCTTT.

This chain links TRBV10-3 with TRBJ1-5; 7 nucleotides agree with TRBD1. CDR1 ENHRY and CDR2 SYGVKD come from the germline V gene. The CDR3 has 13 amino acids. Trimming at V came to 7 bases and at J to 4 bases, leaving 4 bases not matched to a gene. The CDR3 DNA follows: TGTGCCATCATGGCAGGGGGTAATCAGCCCCAGCATTTT. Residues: CAIMAGGNQPQHF.